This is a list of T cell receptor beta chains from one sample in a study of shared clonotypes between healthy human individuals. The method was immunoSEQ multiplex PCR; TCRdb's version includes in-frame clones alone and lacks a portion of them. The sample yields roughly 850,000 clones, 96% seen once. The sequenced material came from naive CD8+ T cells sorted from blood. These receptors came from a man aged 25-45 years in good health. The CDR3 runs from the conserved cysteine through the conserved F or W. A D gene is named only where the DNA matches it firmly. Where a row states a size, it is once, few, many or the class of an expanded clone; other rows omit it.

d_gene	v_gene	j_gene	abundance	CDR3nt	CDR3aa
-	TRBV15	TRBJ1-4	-	TGTGCCACCAGCAGGCGGGGGCAAGTTGAAAAACTGTTTTTT	CATSRRGQVEKLFF
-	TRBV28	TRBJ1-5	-	TGTGCCAGCAGTCGGGACGGCCGGGAAGTGTGGCAGCCCCAGCATTTT	CASSRDGREVWQPQHF
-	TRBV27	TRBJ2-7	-	TGTGCCAGCAGACTAGCTTCCCCCTACGAGCAGTACTTC	CASRLASPYEQYF
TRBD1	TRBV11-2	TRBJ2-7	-	TGTGCCAGCAGCCCTGGGACAGGGAGAAACGAGCAGTACTTC	CASSPGTGRNEQYF
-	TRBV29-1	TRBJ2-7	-	TGCAGCGTTGGAGGGGTGGATACCTACGAGCAGTACTTC	CSVGGVDTYEQYF
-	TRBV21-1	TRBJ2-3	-	TGTGCCAGCAGCAAAGCTAGGGACGCGGGACTAGCGGGAGTACGGTCGACAGATACGCAGTATTTT	CASSKARDAGLAGVRSTDTQYF
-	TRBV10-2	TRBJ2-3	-	TGCGCCAGCCAGGATATGCCAGATACGCAGTATTTT	CASQDMPDTQYF
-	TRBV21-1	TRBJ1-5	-	TGTGCCAGCCATTGTTTTGATCAGCCCCAGCATTTT	CASHCFDQPQHF
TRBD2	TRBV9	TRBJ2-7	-	TGTGCCAGCAGCGTAGAAGCACTAGCGGGACCCTACGAGCAGTACTTC	CASSVEALAGPYEQYF
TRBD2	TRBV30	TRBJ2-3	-	TGTGCCTGGAGTTCCTGGACTAGCGCAGATACGCAGTATTTT	CAWSSWTSADTQYF
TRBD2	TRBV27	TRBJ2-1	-	TGTGCCAGCACCGCGGGAGGGAGCTCCTACAATGAGCAGTTCTTC	CASTAGGSSYNEQFF
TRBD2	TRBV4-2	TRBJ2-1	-	TGTGCCAGCGGCTCCTTGGCGGGAGGGCCTTATTTTTTCTTC	CASGSLAGGPYFFF
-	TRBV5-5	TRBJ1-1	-	TGTGCCAGCACCCTCGAGGGGGGCGTGGCGTGTGGCACTGAAGCTTTCTTT	CASTLEGGVACGTEAFF
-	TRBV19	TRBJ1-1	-	TGTGCCAGTAGTATACTAGGGACTTCTGAAGCTTTCTTT	CASSILGTSEAFF
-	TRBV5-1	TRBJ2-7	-	TGCGCCAGCAGCTTTTCGGGCCTCAGTAAATACGAGCAGTACTTC	CASSFSGLSKYEQYF
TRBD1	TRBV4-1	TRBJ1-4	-	TGCGCCAGCAGCCAAGGCTCGCGGACAGGGGCTTTTAATGAAAAACTGTTTTTT	CASSQGSRTGAFNEKLFF
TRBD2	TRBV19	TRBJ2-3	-	TGTGCCAGTAGTATAACTAGCGGGAGTGCAGATACGCAGTATTTT	CASSITSGSADTQYF
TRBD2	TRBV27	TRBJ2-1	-	TGTGCCAGCAGTTTAGGAGCGGGAGGAGGCGGCGAGCAGTTCTTC	CASSLGAGGGGEQFF
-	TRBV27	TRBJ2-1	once	TGTGCCAGCAGTTTGAGCGTTCTTTATGAGCAGTTCTTC	CASSLSVLYEQFF
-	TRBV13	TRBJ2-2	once	TGTGCCAGCAGCTTAGGCCCGGCAGGGGTGCCGAGGGAGCTGTTTTTT	CASSLGPAGVPRELFF
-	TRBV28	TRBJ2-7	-	TGTGCCAGCAGCCCACCTCCCCCCCTATCAACCTACGAGCAGTACTTC	CASSPPPPLSTYEQYF
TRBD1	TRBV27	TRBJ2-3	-	TGTGCCAGCAGTTTAGGGACAGGGAGAGATACGCAGTATTTT	CASSLGTGRDTQYF
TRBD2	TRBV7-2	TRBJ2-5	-	TGTGCCAGCAGCTTAGGTAGCGGGAGTCGAGAGACCCAGTACTTC	CASSLGSGSRETQYF
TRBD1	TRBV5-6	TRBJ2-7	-	TGTGCCAGCAGCTTGGGGGGACAGGGGATATACGAGCAGTACTTC	CASSLGGQGIYEQYF
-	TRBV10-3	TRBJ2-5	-	TGTGCCATCAGTGAGTCGCGGGGGACAGCACAAGAGACCCAGTACTTC	CAISESRGTAQETQYF
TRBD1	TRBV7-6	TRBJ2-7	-	TGTGCCAGCAGCTTATCGACAGGGGCTGGGACTCCGTACTTC	CASSLSTGAGTPYF
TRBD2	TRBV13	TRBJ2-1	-	TGTGCCAGCAGCTCCGCCGGGACTAGCGGTTACAATGAGCAGTTCTTC	CASSSAGTSGYNEQFF
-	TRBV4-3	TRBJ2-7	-	TGCGCCAGCAGCCAAGATAAGGGACCCTACGAGCAGTACTTC	CASSQDKGPYEQYF
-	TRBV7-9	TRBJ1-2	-	TGTGCCAGCAGCTTAGCCGGCGCGGACTATGGCTACACCTTC	CASSLAGADYGYTF
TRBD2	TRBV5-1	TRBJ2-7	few	TGCGCCAGCAGCTTGGGACTAGCGGGAACCTACGAGCAGTACTTC	CASSLGLAGTYEQYF
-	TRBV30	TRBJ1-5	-	TGTGCCTGGAGTGCTTACAATCAGCCCCAGCATTTT	CAWSAYNQPQHF
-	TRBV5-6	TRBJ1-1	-	TGTGCCAGCAGCCCGGACAGAAGGAACACTGAAGCTTTCTTT	CASSPDRRNTEAFF
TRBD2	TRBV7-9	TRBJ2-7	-	TGTGCCAGCAGCTCCGCACTAGCGGGAACCTACGAGCAGTACTTC	CASSSALAGTYEQYF
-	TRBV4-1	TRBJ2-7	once	TGCGCCAGCAGCCAAGCCATAGGCGGAAACTCCTACGAGCAGTACTTC	CASSQAIGGNSYEQYF